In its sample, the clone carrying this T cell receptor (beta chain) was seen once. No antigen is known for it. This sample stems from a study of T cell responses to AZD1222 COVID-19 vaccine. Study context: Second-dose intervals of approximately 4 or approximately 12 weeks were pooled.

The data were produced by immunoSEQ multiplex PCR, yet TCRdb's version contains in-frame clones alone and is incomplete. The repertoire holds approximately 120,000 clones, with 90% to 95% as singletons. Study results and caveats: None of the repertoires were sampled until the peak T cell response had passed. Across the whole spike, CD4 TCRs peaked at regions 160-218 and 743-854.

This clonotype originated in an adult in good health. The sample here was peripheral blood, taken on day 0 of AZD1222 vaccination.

CDR3 sequence (DNA): TGTGCCAGCAGCCTCCCCTCTTGGAATGAGCAGTTCTTC. It is translated as CASSLPSWNEQFF. The chain is built from TRBV3-1 (or the pseudogene TRBV3-2) and TRBJ2-1; D uncertain. The CDR3 has 13 residues. The germline gives CDR1 LGHDT, CDR2 YNNKEL (reference sequence). The V end was cut by 4 bases, the J end by 7 bases, with 11 bases between.